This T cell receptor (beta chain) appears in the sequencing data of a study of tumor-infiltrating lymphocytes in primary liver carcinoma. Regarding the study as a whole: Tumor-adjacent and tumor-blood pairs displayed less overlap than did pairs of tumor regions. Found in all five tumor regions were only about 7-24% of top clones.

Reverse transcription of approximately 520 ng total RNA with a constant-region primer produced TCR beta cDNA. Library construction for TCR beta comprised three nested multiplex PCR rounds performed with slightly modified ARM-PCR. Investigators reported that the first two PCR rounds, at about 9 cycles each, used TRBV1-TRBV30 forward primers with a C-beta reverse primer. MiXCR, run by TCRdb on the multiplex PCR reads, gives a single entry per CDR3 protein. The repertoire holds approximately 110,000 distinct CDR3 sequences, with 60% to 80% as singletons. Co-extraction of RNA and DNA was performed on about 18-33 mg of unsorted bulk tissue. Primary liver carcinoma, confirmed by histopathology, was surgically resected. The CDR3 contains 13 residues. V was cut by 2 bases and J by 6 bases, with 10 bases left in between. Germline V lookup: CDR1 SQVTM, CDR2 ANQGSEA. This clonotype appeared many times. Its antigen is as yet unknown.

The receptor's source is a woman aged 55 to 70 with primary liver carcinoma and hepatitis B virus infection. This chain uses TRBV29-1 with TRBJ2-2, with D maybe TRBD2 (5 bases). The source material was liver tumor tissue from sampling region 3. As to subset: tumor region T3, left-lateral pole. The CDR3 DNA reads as TGCAGCGTTGAATCTACTAGTTCCGGGGAGCTGTTTTTT. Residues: CSVESTSSGELFF.